This T cell receptor (beta chain) was sequenced in a study of T cells after yellow fever vaccination. Germline V gene lookup returns CDR1 SEHNR and CDR2 FQNEAQ (reference sequence). Losses at the gene ends were 7 bases for V and 8 bases for J; bases not matched to a gene: 11. The CDR3 is 15 amino acids. UMIs were added to TCR cDNA along with a universal primer site when it was made by 5'RACE template switching. TCRdb called the 5' RACE reads again in MiXCR, with one record for every CDR3 protein. The table shows fewer than 500,000 distinct CDR3 sequences, with about 19% occurring only once. This clonotype showed up just a few times.

This sequence originates from a man aged 18 to 30 who received the YFV17D yellow fever vaccine. The V gene is TRBV7-9, the J gene TRBJ2-2, with 9 bases fitting TRBD2. The sequenced sample was PBMCs, obtained before the yellow fever booster vaccination. CDR3 amino acids: CASNDGGGASGELFF. In DNA form, the CDR3 reads TGTGCCAGCAACGACGGCGGGGGGGCCTCAGGGGAGCTGTTTTTT.